This paragraph covers one T cell receptor (beta chain) sequence. The antigen is undetermined. This specimen belongs to a study of cytomegalovirus exposure and HLA in healthy donors. The study, taken as a whole, reports: Rates of TCR association differed by HLA locus in a later analysis, with DRB1 highest and HLA-C lowest.

PCR amplification relied on 60 Vbeta primers (plus 13 Jbeta primers). Repertoires were generated with immunoSEQ multiplex PCR, while TCRdb's copy carries only in-frame clones and drops some. The top ten hold about 4% of the sample, which has around 95,000 clones, nearly 80% seen once. Germline CDR1 SGHDT, CDR2 YYEEEE. The CDR3 length is 13 residues. This sequence joins TRBV5-6 and TRBJ2-5; TRBD1 aligns across 7 bases. The tail of the sequence fits TRBJ2-7 better, so the J call may be wrong. Sequencing was carried out using PBMCs. The sequence came from a woman aged 40 to 55 in good health and CMV-seropositive. The CDR3 bases are TGTGCCAGCAGCGAGGGGGCTTCCTACGAGCAGTACTTC. Translated, it gives CASSEGASYEQYF.